Presented here are 7 T cell receptor beta chains from one specimen sequenced in a study of vaccination and CD4 T cells after COVID-19. Treatment specified: roughly nine-day PBMC culture with coronavirus spike peptide pools or control peptides (ViraFEST assay). Which antigens these TCRs recognize remains unknown. Sequencing of DNA taken from cultured CD4+ T cells relied on the Oncomine TCR Beta short-read assay. TCRdb reanalysed the PCR reads using MiXCR and keeps one entry per CDR3 protein. This table has roughly 16,000 distinct CDR3 sequences, 43% appearing once. The source material was CD4+ T cells from blood, cultured in vitro, sampled after SARS-CoV-2 vaccination. These receptors were collected from a human donor who had recovered from COVID-19.

This CDR3 is CASNRRNQPQHF. CDR3 nucleotides: TGTGCCAGCAACAGGAGAAATCAGCCCCAGCATTTT. This chain links TRBV6-2 or TRBV6-3 with TRBJ1-5, with D possibly TRBD1 on 5 matching bases. This CDR3 comprises 12 residues. CDR1 and CDR2 from the germline V gene are MNHEY and SVGEGT. The V end was cut by 7 bases, the J end by 4 bases, with 8 bases between.

V is TRBV4-1 and J is TRBJ2-6; D call uncertain. This CDR3 is built from 16 residues. In germline, CDR1 is MGHRA, CDR2 YSYEKL. V gave up 4 bases and J gave up 0 bases, with 10 bases separating them. CDR3 nucleotide sequence: TGCGCCAGCAGCCCTACCGAGAGCTCTGGGGCCAACGTCCTGACTTTC. Its protein product is CASSPTESSGANVLTF.

By share of the sample, this clonotype is medium-sized. The chain has TRBV19 and TRBJ2-7; D is perhaps TRBD1 or TRBD2 (5 bases each). The germline V gene has CDR1 LNHDA and CDR2 SQIVND (reference sequence). Trimming took 3 bases from V and 3 from J, leaving 9 bases between them. The CDR3 runs to 13 residues. In DNA, the CDR3 is TGTGCCAGTAGTATTCGAGGGGACTACGAGCAGTACTTC. Its protein is CASSIRGDYEQYF.

The chain recombines TRBV19 with TRBJ2-6; the D is unclear. Germline V gene lookup returns CDR1 LNHDA and CDR2 SQIVND (reference sequence). Trimming took 3 bases from V and 0 from J, leaving 15 bases between them. This CDR3 comprises 18 residues. The CDR3 is CASSIVLWWDSGANVLTF. Here the CDR3 DNA reads TGTGCCAGTAGTATTGTTCTCTGGTGGGACTCTGGGGCCAACGTCCTGACTTTC. Based on the CDR3 plus reference TRBV19 and TRBJ2-6, the full variable domain is DGGITQSPKYLFRKEGQNVTLSCEQNLNHDAMYWYRQDPGQGLRLIYYSQIVNDFQKGDIAEGYSVSREKKESFPLTVTSAQKNPTAFYLCASSIVLWWDSGANVLTFGAGSRLTVL.

In this sample, this clonotype turned up a few times. V gene TRBV6-5 combines with J gene TRBJ2-7; 9 bases match TRBD1. The CDR3 spans 14 residues. The junction had 10 bases not matched to a gene; V was cut back by 8 bases and J by 5 bases. Germline V gene sequence: CDR1 MNHEY, CDR2 SVGAGI. This CDR3 is CASGLGTGSDEQYF. DNA of the CDR3: TGTGCCAGCGGTTTGGGGACAGGGTCCGACGAGCAGTACTTC.

The chain links TRBV7-9 to TRBJ2-2; no reliable D call. CDR3 length: 14 amino acids. The germline gives CDR1 SEHNR, CDR2 FQNEAQ (reference sequence). The V and J ends lost 3 bases and 4 bases respectively, with 9 bases between them. The CDR3 reads CASSFGESTGELFF. The CDR3 coding sequence is TGTGCCAGCAGCTTTGGGGAAAGCACCGGGGAGCTGTTTTTT.

The gene calls are TRBV7-2 and TRBJ2-7, with D unclear. Germline assignment: CDR1 SGHTA and CDR2 FQGNSA. This CDR3 has 11 residues. Trimming pared 6 bases from V and 4 bases from J, leaving 7 bases between. The CDR3, as DNA: TGTGCCAGCAGTTATTTTTACGAGCAGTACTTC. It yields the protein CASSYFYEQYF. The full variable domain, with the rest looked up from reference TRBV7-2 and TRBJ2-7, is GAGVSQSPSNKVTEKGKDVELRCDPISGHTALYWYRQSLGQGLEFLIYFQGNSAPDKSGLPSDRFSAERTGGSVSTLTIQRTQQEDSAVYLCASSYFYEQYFGPGTRLTVT.